This T cell receptor (beta chain) derives from a study of blood T cell repertoires in COVID-19. Across the study: Some COVID-19 samples were acute and others convalescent; all came from the United States, Italy and Spain. T cells, B-cell-depleted T cells, or PBMCs provided the cDNA or gDNA that served as material.

This clone was seen a single time. As handled by the study authors: Counts of nucleated cells, estimated from reference gene primer amplification, were obtained. Assay: immunoSEQ multiplex PCR; the TCRdb copy retains only in-frame clones and omits some. The V and J calls and clone size come from that table; D and trimming were worked out from the DNA. Of around 93,000 clones listed, 81% were seen once; the top ten hold roughly 4.1%. The CDR3 runs 12 residues. The V end lost 1 base, the J end lost 10 bases, and 8 bases lay between the germline ends. Germline lookup yields CDR1 MGHRA and CDR2 YSYEKL. The TCR sequence derives from a man aged 55-75 years with acute or convalescent COVID-19. The chain couples TRBV4-1 to TRBJ2-1; D is undetermined. The sequenced sample was peripheral blood. The CDR3 protein is CASSQGWREQFF. The DNA for the CDR3 is TGCGCCAGCAGCCAAGGCTGGAGAGAGCAGTTCTTC.